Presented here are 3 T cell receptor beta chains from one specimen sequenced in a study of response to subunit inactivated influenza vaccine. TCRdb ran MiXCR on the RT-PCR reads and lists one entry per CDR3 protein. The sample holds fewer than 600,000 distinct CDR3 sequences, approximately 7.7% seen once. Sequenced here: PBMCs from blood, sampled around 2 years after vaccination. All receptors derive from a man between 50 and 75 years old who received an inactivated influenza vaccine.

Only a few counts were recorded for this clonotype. CDR3 sequence: CSVQTGARSPLHF. DNA of the CDR3: TGCAGCGTCCAGACAGGGGCGAGGTCACCCCTCCACTTT. The chain links TRBV29-1 to TRBJ1-6, with 8 bases fitting TRBD1. V shed 6 bases, J shed 10 bases, and the junction held 8 bases outside the gene matches. The germline V gene has CDR1 SQVTM and CDR2 ANQGSEA. The CDR3 has 13 amino acids. Drawing the rest from reference TRBV29-1 and TRBJ1-6, the complete variable domain is SAVISQKPSRDICQRGTSLTIQCQVDSQVTMMFWYRQQPGQSLTLIATANQGSEATYESGFVIDKFPISRPNLTFSTLTVSNMSPEDSSIYLCSVQTGARSPLHFGNGTRLTVT.

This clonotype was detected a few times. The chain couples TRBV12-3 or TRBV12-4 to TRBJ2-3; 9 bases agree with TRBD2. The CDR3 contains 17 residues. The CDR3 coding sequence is TGTACCTGCAGTTTAGCCCCGAGTAGCGGGAGTGCAGATACGCAGTATTTT. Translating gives CTCSLAPSSGSADTQYF.

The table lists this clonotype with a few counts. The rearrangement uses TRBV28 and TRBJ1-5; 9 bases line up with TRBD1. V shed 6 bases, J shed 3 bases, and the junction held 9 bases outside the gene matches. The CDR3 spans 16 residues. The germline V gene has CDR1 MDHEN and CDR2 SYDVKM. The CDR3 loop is CASRLGQGLYNQPQHF. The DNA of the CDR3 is TGTGCCAGCAGGCTGGGACAGGGCCTTTACAATCAGCCCCAGCATTTT.